The 22 T cell receptor beta chains below come from one sample, sequenced in a study of molecular identifiers for immune sequencing clone quantification. One entry per CDR3 protein results from TCRdb running MiXCR on the PCR reads. Found here are approximately 41,000 distinct CDR3 sequences, roughly a fifth of them singletons; the top ten hold under 1.3%. Sequencing input: naive CD8+ T cells from blood, with Jurkat cell RNA spiked in. Regarding subset: FACS-sorted CD8+CD4-CCR7+CD45RA+ naive T cells. The receptors derive from a human donor in good health. Some libraries in this study had Jurkat cell RNA spiked in.

The table lists this clonotype with many counts. V usage is TRBV10-3 and J usage is TRBJ2-3, with 11 positions matching TRBD2. Germline-derived CDR1 and CDR2 are ENHRY and SYGVKD. CDR3 length: 14 residues. V lost 11 bases and J lost 2; bases outside the gene matches: 6. The CDR3 DNA is TGTGCCGCGACTAGCGGGGCTTACACAGATACGCAGTATTTT. Amino acids: CAATSGAYTDTQYF.

This clonotype has at least ten counts. The CDR3 bases are TGTGCCAGCAGCTTCCACCAGGGGTCCACAGATACGCAGTATTTT. Its protein product is CASSFHQGSTDTQYF. The chain combines TRBV7-6 with TRBJ2-3; D might be TRBD1 (6 bases). Germline CDR1 SGHVS, CDR2 FNYEAQ. CDR3 size: 15 residues. V lost 3 bases to trimming and J lost 2 bases, with 12 bases between them. Based on the CDR3 plus reference TRBV7-6 and TRBJ2-3, the full variable domain is GAGVSQSPRYKVTKRGQDVALRCDPISGHVSLYWYRQALGQGPEFLTYFNYEAQQDKSGLPNDRFSAERPEGSISTLTIQRTEQRDSAMYRCASSFHQGSTDTQYFGPGTRLTVL.

The chain couples TRBV20-1 to TRBJ1-5; D possibly corresponds to TRBD1 (5 bases). Germline lookup yields CDR1 DFQATT and CDR2 SNEGSKA (reference sequence). V gave up 5 bases and J gave up 5 bases, with 16 bases separating them. The CDR3 has 14 amino acids. Written as DNA, the CDR3 is TGCAGTGCTCGGGGCCGTGTGGGCGATCAGCCCCAGCATTTT. Protein: CSARGRVGDQPQHF.

The J gene is TRBJ2-3, the V gene TRBV7-9, with 8 bases that match TRBD2. The CDR3 totals 17 residues. Trimming at V came to 5 bases and at J to 10 bases, leaving 20 bases not matched to a gene. The germline gives CDR1 SEHNR, CDR2 FQNEAQ (reference sequence). The CDR3 protein is CASSTNLKGTSADPQYF. Here the CDR3 DNA reads TGTGCCAGCAGCACGAATCTGAAGGGGACTAGTGCGGATCCGCAGTATTTT.

This clonotype came up many times. J is TRBJ1-2 and V is TRBV9; D may be TRBD1 (5 bases). The ends were cut back, 0 bases at V and 4 bases at J, with 16 bases in the middle. This CDR3 has 16 amino acids. Germline V CDR1 and CDR2: SGDLS, YYNGEE. CDR3 in amino acids: CASSVDPDNSLYGYTF. The CDR3 DNA sequence: TGTGCCAGCAGCGTAGACCCGGACAACTCCCTCTATGGCTACACCTTC.

This clonotype has ten or more counts. This chain joins TRBV4-3 and TRBJ2-3; 9 bases match TRBD2. Trimming at V came to 1 base and at J to 10 bases, leaving 9 bases not matched to a gene. The CDR3 contains 15 residues. CDR1 and CDR2 (germline): LGHNA, YSLEER. CDR3 bases: TGCGCCAGCAGCCAAGCTATTGCTAGCGGGACTGCGCAGTATTTT. Protein sequence: CASSQAIASGTAQYF.

Ten or more counts support this clonotype. V is TRBV19 and J is TRBJ1-6, with 9 bases matching TRBD1. With 2 bases clipped from V and 8 bases from J, the junction kept 1 base outside the gene matches. The CDR3 runs 14 residues. Per the germline V gene, CDR1 is LNHDA and CDR2 is SQIVND (reference sequence). Here the CDR3 DNA reads TGTGCCAGTAGTATAAGGACAGGGGATTCACCCCTCCACTTT. Translating it yields CASSIRTGDSPLHF.

This clonotype was counted at least ten times. The rearrangement links TRBV9 to TRBJ1-1; D is possibly TRBD1 (6 bases). V lost 0 bases to trimming and J lost 6 bases, with 9 bases between them. This CDR3 region has 13 residues. CDR1 is SGDLS and CDR2 is YYNGEE in the germline V gene. The CDR3 spells CASSVGGRSEAFF. The CDR3 bases are TGTGCCAGCAGCGTAGGGGGGCGATCTGAAGCTTTCTTT. The full variable domain, rest sourced from reference TRBV9 and TRBJ1-1, is DSGVTQTPKHLITATGQRVTLRCSPRSGDLSVYWYQQSLDQGLQFLIQYYNGEERAKGNILERFSAQQFPDLHSELNLSSLELGDSALYFCASSVGGRSEAFFGQGTRLTVV.

The chain links TRBV28 to TRBJ2-3; 8 bases align to TRBD2. Germline CDR1 MDHEN, CDR2 SYDVKM. There are 14 residues in the CDR3. The J segment lost 2 bases and the V segment lost 3 bases, leaving 1 base of the junction unmatched. The CDR3 is CASSFSGATDTQYF. The CDR3 DNA follows: TGTGCCAGCAGTTTTAGCGGGGCCACAGATACGCAGTATTTT.

This clonotype was recorded many times. J is TRBJ2-3 and V is TRBV28, with unresolved D. The CDR3 is 16 residues long. From germline, CDR1 is MDHEN and CDR2 SYDVKM. V lost 1 base to trimming and J lost 1 base, with 12 bases between them. The CDR3 region has the DNA TGTGCCAGCAGTTTATTGGGCAGCACTCGCACAGATACGCAGTATTTT. Its translation is CASSLLGSTRTDTQYF.

Concerning this clonotype: Given a much more abundant clone one base away, this may be a read error. It is likely a read error, because the conserved phenylalanine at the end of the CDR3 is missing. This chain uses TRBV12-3 or TRBV12-4 with TRBJ2-7; D is unresolved. V gave up 3 bases and J gave up 7 bases, with 16 bases separating them. The CDR3 is made up of 14 amino acids. The CDR3 loop reads CASSFLNTAGEQYS. The CDR3 nucleotides read TGTGCCAGCAGTTTTCTTAATACGGCTGGGGAGCAGTACTCC.

This clonotype is judged medium-sized. V usage is TRBV29-1 and J usage is TRBJ2-3, with a possible D match to TRBD1 (6 bases). The CDR3 extends over 14 amino acids. The V gene's germline CDR1 is SQVTM and CDR2 ANQGSEA. V was clipped by 6 bases and J by 0 bases, with 13 bases between them. The CDR3 DNA sequence: TGCAGCGTCTCGACAGGAGCTAGCACAGATACGCAGTATTTT. It translates to CSVSTGASTDTQYF.

The V call is TRBV4-3, the J call TRBJ2-6; 14 nucleotides align to TRBD2. V lost 0 bases to trimming and J lost 3 bases; unmatched junction nucleotides: 7. Per germline, CDR1 LGHNA and CDR2 YSLEER. The CDR3 is 20 residues long. DNA of the CDR3: TGCGCCAGCAGCCAAGATGTTGGCGGACTAGCGGGAGGTGGGGCCAACGTCCTGACTTTC. Its translation is CASSQDVGGLAGGGANVLTF.

This clonotype was seen at least ten times. The CDR3 here is CASSPPLRMNTEAFF. CDR3 DNA: TGTGCCAGCAGCCCCCCCCTCCGGATGAACACTGAAGCTTTCTTT. The chain is built from TRBV7-9 and TRBJ1-1; D is uncertain. The germline V gene has CDR1 SEHNR and CDR2 FQNEAQ (reference sequence). Between the trimmed V and J ends, which lost 5 bases and 0 bases, there was a span of 13 bases. This CDR3 contains 15 residues.

In regard to this clonotype: This may be a read error: a much more frequent sequence differs by one nucleotide. This sequence joins TRBV19 and TRBJ1-1; 10 nucleotides align to TRBD1. CDR3 length: 13 residues. Germline assignment: CDR1 LNHDA and CDR2 SQIVND (reference sequence). CDR3 sequence: CVSKTGGLTEAFF. The DNA for the CDR3 is TGTGTCAGTAAGACAGGGGGCCTCACTGAAGCTTTCTTT.

This clonotype was observed at least ten times. The V call is TRBV29-1, the J call TRBJ2-1; TRBD2 matches at 8 bases. Germline CDR1 and CDR2: SQVTM and ANQGSEA. This CDR3 is 15 amino acids long. The junction had 2 bases not matched to a gene; V was cut back by 0 bases and J by 1 base. The CDR3 region has the DNA TGCAGCGTTGAAGAAGCGGGAGCTTCCTACAATGAGCAGTTCTTC. It is translated as CSVEEAGASYNEQFF.

A word on this clonotype: A much larger clone sits a single nucleotide away, making a read error possible. The chain uses TRBV4-3 and TRBJ1-4; perhaps TRBD1 as D (6 bases). V was pared by 1 base and J by 12 bases, with 15 bases between. CDR3 length: 14 residues. CDR1 is LGHNA, CDR2 YSLEER, per germline. The CDR3 region is CASSQVRGDLELFF. CDR3 DNA: TGCGCCAGCAGCCAAGTAAGGGGGGATTTGGAACTGTTTTTT.

This clonotype was recorded many times. The chain employs TRBV2 and TRBJ2-7; the D gene is possibly TRBD1 (6 bases). The V and J ends lost 6 bases and 0 bases respectively, with 12 bases between them. Germline-derived CDR1 and CDR2 are SNHLY and FYNNEI. The CDR3 loop spans 14 amino acids. The CDR3 DNA sequence: TGTGCCAGCAGCCTCGGACAGCTCTCCTACGAGCAGTACTTC. As protein: CASSLGQLSYEQYF. Full variable domain (missing parts from reference TRBV2 and TRBJ2-7): EPEVTQTPSHQVTQMGQEVILRCVPISNHLYFYWYRQILGQKVEFLVSFYNNEISEKSEIFDDQFSVERPDGSNFTLKIRSTKLEDSAMYFCASSLGQLSYEQYFGPGTRLTVT.

The chain has TRBV11-2 and TRBJ2-3; TRBD2 aligns across 7 bases. The V and J ends lost 3 bases and 12 bases, in that order; junction bases with no gene match: 15. Germline V lookup: CDR1 SGHAT, CDR2 FQNNGV. The CDR3 length is 15 residues. CDR3 DNA: TGTGCCAGCAGCTTCGCCCAAAGACTAGCCTTGTTTCAGTATTTT. Amino acid sequence: CASSFAQRLALFQYF.

There are many counts of this clonotype. The genes are TRBV6-2 or TRBV6-3 and TRBJ1-1; D is undetermined. V lost 5 bases and J lost 3, with 19 bases in between. Germline CDR1 is MNHEY and CDR2 is SVGEGT. The CDR3 spans 16 residues. CDR3 loop: CASSPGNSAVDTEAFF. CDR3 in DNA: TGTGCCAGCAGTCCCGGAAACTCCGCCGTCGACACTGAAGCTTTCTTT.

This clonotype showed up many times. The rearrangement links TRBV7-9 to TRBJ2-7, with D perhaps TRBD2 (6 bases). Trimming stripped 5 bases from V and 2 bases from J, with 16 bases between. Per germline, CDR1 SEHNR and CDR2 FQNEAQ (reference sequence). The CDR3 extends over 15 amino acids. The CDR3, as DNA: TGTGCCAGCAGCGATAGCGGAGAAGGTCCCTACGAGCAGTACTTC. It encodes CASSDSGEGPYEQYF. Supplemented by reference TRBV7-9 and TRBJ2-7, the full variable domain reads DTGVSQNPRHKITKRGQNVTFRCDPISEHNRLYWYRQTLGQGPEFLTYFQNEAQLEKSRLLSDRFSAERPKGSFSTLEIQRTEQGDSAMYLCASSDSGEGPYEQYFGPGTRLTVT.

This clonotype was recorded many times. The chain combines TRBV11-2 with TRBJ2-7, with 14 nucleotides matching TRBD2. Trimming took 4 bases from V and 2 from J; bases not matched to a gene: 16. The CDR3 runs 20 residues. Per germline, CDR1 SGHAT and CDR2 FQNNGV. The CDR3 loop reads CASSSSLTGLAGVTPYEQYF. CDR3 in DNA: TGTGCCAGCAGCTCCTCCCTCACGGGACTAGCGGGGGTGACGCCCTACGAGCAGTACTTC.